This T cell receptor beta chain derives from a study of beta chain features in type 1 diabetes. CD4+ naive, central memory, regulatory and stem cell-like memory cells were sorted via CD45RO/CCR7/CD25/CD127/CD95/CD27. The study, taken as a whole, reports: There was a possibility that cDNA sequencing over-represented cells with high TCR expression. Any HLA-type effect on TCRB rearrangement remained unresolved here. Researchers reported that naive, central memory and Treg TCRB repertoires appeared more similar in patients than in healthy donors. The study found moderately but significantly shorter TCRB CDR3s in all four CD4+ subsets of Type 1 diabetes patients.

Expressed TCRB transcripts were sequenced because the entire RNA isolate underwent reverse transcription. TCRdb's copy holds only in-frame clones and misses some; the assay was immunoSEQ multiplex PCR. The data hold fewer than 450,000 clones, with approximately 13% observed a single time. This clone has just a few counts. What it recognizes is unknown. The receptor comes from a woman aged 18-35 years with type 1 diabetes. Sequenced sample: naive CD4+ T cells from blood.

CDR3 sequence (DNA): TGCAGCGTCGGGGTCGGAGCGGGAGCTGCCACCGGGGAGCTGTTTTTT. This encodes CSVGVGAGAATGELFF. The gene calls are TRBV29-1 and TRBJ2-2, with 8 bases that match TRBD2. Germline values: CDR1 SQVTM, CDR2 ANQGSEA. V was pared by 6 bases and J by 4 bases, with 13 bases of the junction left unmatched. This CDR3 has 16 amino acids.